This T cell receptor (beta chain) derives from a study of blood T cell repertoires in COVID-19. Produced via immunoSEQ multiplex PCR; TCRdb's table is partial and in-frame only. This table has 150,000 to 200,000 clones, approximately 86% appearing once. This clone was found once. CDR3 length equals 14 residues. V was pared by 3 bases and J by 3 bases, with 12 bases between. Germline V gives CDR1 SGHRS, CDR2 YFSETQ. Source material: peripheral blood. This TCR derives from a man in his sixties or seventies with acute or convalescent COVID-19. V and J are TRBV5-1 and TRBJ1-1, with a weak D call TRBD1 (6 bases). CDR3 DNA: TGCGCCAGCAGCTCCCTACAGGGACACACTGAAGCTTTCTTT. Amino acid sequence: CASSSLQGHTEAFF.